This T cell receptor beta chain is from a study of identical twins. TCRdb re-called the 5' RACE reads with MiXCR, one entry per CDR3 protein. The sample comprises roughly 700,000 distinct CDR3 sequences, 8.5% to 9.5% of which are singletons, and 0.85% to 1% rests with the top ten. With 5 bases clipped from V and 9 bases from J, the junction kept 10 bases outside the gene matches. CDR1 DFQATT and CDR2 SNEGSKA come from the germline V gene (reference sequence). The CDR3 is made up of 14 amino acids. This clonotype turned up a few times. Its antigen remains unknown. Overall study findings and caveats: The study drew conclusions from cross-sectional statistical analysis, not from following the same donors.

This same sample was also taken into another study, of yellow fever vaccine responses in identical twins.

The sequencing input was PBMCs. The receptor's source is a woman in her late teens or twenties in good health. This rearrangement joins TRBV20-1 to TRBJ2-4; the match to TRBD2 covers 10 bases. This CDR3 is CSASLLAGEAIQYF. CDR3 coding DNA: TGCAGTGCTTCCCTTCTAGCGGGGGAGGCCATTCAGTACTTC.